This is a list of T cell receptor beta chains from one sample in a study of blood T cell repertoires in COVID-19. The repertoire was sequenced with immunoSEQ multiplex PCR; TCRdb's copy has only in-frame clones and lacks some. The repertoire holds 250,000 to 350,000 clones, with 80% to 95% as singletons. The sample consisted of peripheral blood. The source is a woman in her twenties or thirties with COVID-19, enrolled during active disease. Each CDR3 is given with its conserved first and last residue. A D gene is named only where the DNA matches it firmly. Expanded clones are given a class, and other clones once, few, many or no size at all.

d_call j_call clone_size cdr3_length v_call cdr3_nt cdr3_aa
TRBD1 TRBJ1-6 once 18 TRBV28 TGTGCCAGCAGTCCAAGGACAGGGGAGAGGAGAGTTCACGTGCCCCTCCACTTT CASSPRTGERRVHVPLHF
TRBD1 TRBJ2-1 - 15 TRBV10-1 TGCGCCAGCAGTGACTGGGACAGGGGGCACAATGAGCAGTTCTTC CASSDWDRGHNEQFF
TRBD1 TRBJ1-2 - 15 TRBV7-8 TGTGCCAGCAGCTTCTCACAGGGGGCGGACTATGGCTACACCTTC CASSFSQGADYGYTF
TRBD2 TRBJ2-2 - 17 TRBV5-1 TGCGCCAGCAGCTTGGTGGCTAGCGGGTCAAACACCGGGGAGCTGTTTTTT CASSLVASGSNTGELFF
TRBD1 TRBJ1-4 - 17 TRBV19 TGTGCCAGTAGTAGTGGACAGGGAGGAAACAGCAATGAAAAACTGTTTTTT CASSSGQGGNSNEKLFF
TRBD1 TRBJ2-5 - 16 TRBV7-9 TGTGCCAGCAGCCGCCCCCAACAGGGGGGTGGGGAGACCCAGTACTTC CASSRPQQGGGETQYF
- TRBJ2-2 - 14 TRBV6-5 TGTGCCAGCAGGCCCCGGACTACGGACGGGGAGCTGTTTTTT CASRPRTTDGELFF
- TRBJ2-2 once 17 TRBV19 TGTGCCAGTAGTATAGGGGGGACTGGGTCGAACACCGGGGAGCTGTTTTTT CASSIGGTGSNTGELFF
TRBD2 TRBJ2-1 - 15 TRBV5-1 TGCGCCAGCAGCTTGTGGTTTAGCGGGAACAATGAGCAGTTCTTC CASSLWFSGNNEQFF
TRBD1 TRBJ2-1 - 14 TRBV6-2/TRBV6-3 TGTGCCAGCAGCGACCCGGGACAGAACAATGAGCAGTTCTTC CASSDPGQNNEQFF
- TRBJ1-2 once 15 TRBV27 TGTGCCAGCAGTTTAAGTCCGGGGTATGCCTATGGCTACACCTTC CASSLSPGYAYGYTF
TRBD1 TRBJ1-1 - 13 TRBV12-3/TRBV12-4 TGTGCCAGCAGTTACACAGGGGTCACTGAAGCTTTCTTT CASSYTGVTEAFF
TRBD1 TRBJ1-1 - 14 TRBV5-4 TGTGCCAGCGGACTGGGACAGGTCCCGAATGAAGCTTTCTTT CASGLGQVPNEAFF
- TRBJ2-7 - 14 TRBV11-2 TGTGCCAGCAGCTTAGCGGGTTGGTCCTACGAGCAGTACTTC CASSLAGWSYEQYF
- TRBJ2-3 - 10 TRBV19 TGTGCCAGTTCGTCAGATACGCAGTATTTT CASSSDTQYF
- TRBJ2-5 - 14 TRBV4-2 TGTGCCAGCAGCCAAGAGATTAGCGCGAAAGGCCAGTACTTC CASSQEISAKGQYF
- TRBJ2-5 - 15 TRBV11-2 TGTGCCAGCAGCCCTGCTGGGGGGGCCCCAGAGACCCAGTACTTC CASSPAGGAPETQYF
- TRBJ1-1 once 16 TRBV30 TGTGCCTGCCTCGGTGGAACAGACCACCATTACTCCGAAGCTTTCTTT CACLGGTDHHYSEAFF
- TRBJ1-1 - 13 TRBV5-4 TGTGCGGCGGGAGTTCCTGGTTTGACTGAAGCTTTCTTT CAAGVPGLTEAFF
- TRBJ1-5 - 14 TRBV6-5 TGTGCCAGCAGCGCCTCAGGGAATCATCAGCCCCAGCATTTT CASSASGNHQPQHF
- TRBJ2-1 - 13 TRBV4-2 TGTGCCAGCAGCCAAGATCAGGGGAATGAGCAGTTCTTC CASSQDQGNEQFF
- TRBJ2-5 - 15 TRBV7-9 TGTGCCAGCAGCTTAGATTTTGGGAGCAGGGAGACCCAGTACTTC CASSLDFGSRETQYF